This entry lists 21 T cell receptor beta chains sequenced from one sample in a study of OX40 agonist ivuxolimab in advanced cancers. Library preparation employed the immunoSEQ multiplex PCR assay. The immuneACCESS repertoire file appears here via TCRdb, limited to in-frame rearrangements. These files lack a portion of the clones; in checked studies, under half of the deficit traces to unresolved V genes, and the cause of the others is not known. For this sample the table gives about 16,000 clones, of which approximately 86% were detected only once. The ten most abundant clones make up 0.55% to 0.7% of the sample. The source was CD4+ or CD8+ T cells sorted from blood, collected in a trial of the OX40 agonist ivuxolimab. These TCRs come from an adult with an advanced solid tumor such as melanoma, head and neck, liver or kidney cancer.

CDR3 sequence: CASSQVFDRGPYYGYTF. CDR3 coding DNA: TGCGCCAGCAGCCAAGTTTTTGACAGGGGGCCTTACTATGGCTACACCTTC. The chain couples TRBV4-1 to TRBJ1-2; 10 bases line up with TRBD1. Germline V lookup: CDR1 MGHRA, CDR2 YSYEKL. CDR3 length: 17 amino acids. V lost 1 base to trimming and J lost 3 bases; unmatched junction nucleotides: 8.

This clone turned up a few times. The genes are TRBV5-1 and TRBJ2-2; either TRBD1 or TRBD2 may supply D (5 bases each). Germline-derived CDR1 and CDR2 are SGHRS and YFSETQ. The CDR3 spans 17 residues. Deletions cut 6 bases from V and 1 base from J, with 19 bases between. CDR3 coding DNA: TGCGCCAGCATGGGTTTGTCGCTGGGGGTGAACACCGGGGAGCTGTTTTTT. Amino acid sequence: CASMGLSLGVNTGELFF.

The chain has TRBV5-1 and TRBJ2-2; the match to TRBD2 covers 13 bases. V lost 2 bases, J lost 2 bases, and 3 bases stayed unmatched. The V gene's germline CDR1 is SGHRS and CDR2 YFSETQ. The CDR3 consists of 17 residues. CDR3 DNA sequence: TGCGCCAGCAGCTTCGGACTAGCGGGAGCCAACACCGGGGAGCTGTTTTTT. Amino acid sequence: CASSFGLAGANTGELFF.

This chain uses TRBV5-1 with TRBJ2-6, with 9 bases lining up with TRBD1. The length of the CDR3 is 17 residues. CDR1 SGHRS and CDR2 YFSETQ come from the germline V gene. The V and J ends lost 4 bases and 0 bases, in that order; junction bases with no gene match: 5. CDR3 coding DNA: TGCGCCAGCAGCAGGGGACAGGGCAACTCTGGGGCCAACGTCCTGACTTTC. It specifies CASSRGQGNSGANVLTF.

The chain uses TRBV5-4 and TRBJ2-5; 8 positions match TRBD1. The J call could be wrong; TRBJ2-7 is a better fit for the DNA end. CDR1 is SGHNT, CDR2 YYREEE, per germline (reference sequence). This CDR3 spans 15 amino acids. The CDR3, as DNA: TGTGCCAGCAGCTCCCGGGACAGGCGGACGGACGAGCAGTACTTC. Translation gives CASSSRDRRTDEQYF.

In DNA form, the CDR3 reads TGTGCCAGTAGTCCCGGGACAGGGGGGGGCACAGATACGCAGTATTTT. Translation: CASSPGTGGGTDTQYF. V usage is TRBV19 and J usage is TRBJ2-3; TRBD1 aligns across 11 bases. With 5 bases clipped from V and 1 base from J, the junction kept 5 bases outside the gene matches. Germline V gives CDR1 LNHDA, CDR2 SQIVND (reference sequence). The CDR3 contains 16 residues.

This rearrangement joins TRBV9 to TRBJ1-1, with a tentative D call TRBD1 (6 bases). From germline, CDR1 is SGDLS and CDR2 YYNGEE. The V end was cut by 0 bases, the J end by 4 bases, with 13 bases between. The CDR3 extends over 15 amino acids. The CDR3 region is CASSVEGRGGTEAFF. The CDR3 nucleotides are TGTGCCAGCAGCGTAGAGGGCAGGGGAGGCACTGAAGCTTTCTTT.

CDR3 residues: CASSSLEETQYF. The CDR3 region has the DNA TGTGCCAGCAGCTCCCTAGAAGAGACCCAGTACTTC. The chain is built from TRBV5-6 and TRBJ2-5; D not certain. V was shortened by 3 bases and J by 3 bases, with 6 bases between the two germline ends. The CDR3 runs 12 residues. CDR1 and CDR2 from the germline V gene are SGHDT and YYEEEE.

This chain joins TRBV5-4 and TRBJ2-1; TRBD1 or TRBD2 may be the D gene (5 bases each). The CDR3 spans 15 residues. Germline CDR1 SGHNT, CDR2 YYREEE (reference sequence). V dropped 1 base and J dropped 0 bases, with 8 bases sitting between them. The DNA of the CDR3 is TGTGCCAGCAGCTTGTCCGGGGCCTCCTACAATGAGCAGTTCTTC. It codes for CASSLSGASYNEQFF. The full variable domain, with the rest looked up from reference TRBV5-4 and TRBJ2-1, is ETGVTQSPTHLIKTRGQQVTLRCSSQSGHNTVSWYQQALGQGPQFIFQYYREEENGRGNFPPRFSGLQFPNYSSELNVNALELDDSALYLCASSLSGASYNEQFFGPGTRLTVL.

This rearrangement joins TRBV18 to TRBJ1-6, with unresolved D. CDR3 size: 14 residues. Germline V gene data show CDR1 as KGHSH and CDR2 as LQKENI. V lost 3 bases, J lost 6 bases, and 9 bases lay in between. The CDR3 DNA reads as TGTGCCAGCTCACCGGAGGGTACTAATTCACCCCTCCACTTT. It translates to CASSPEGTNSPLHF.

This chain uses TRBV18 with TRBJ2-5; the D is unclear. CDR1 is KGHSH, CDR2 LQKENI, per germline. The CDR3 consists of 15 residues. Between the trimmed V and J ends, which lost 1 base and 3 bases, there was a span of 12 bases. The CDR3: CASSPLHGFEETQYF. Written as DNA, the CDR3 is TGTGCCAGCTCACCACTTCACGGGTTCGAAGAGACCCAGTACTTC.

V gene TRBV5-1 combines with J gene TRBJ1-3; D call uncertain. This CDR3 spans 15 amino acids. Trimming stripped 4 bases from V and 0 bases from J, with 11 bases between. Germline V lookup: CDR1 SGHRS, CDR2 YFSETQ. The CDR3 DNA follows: TGCGCCAGCAGCATTGGGGAACTCTCTGGAAACACCATATATTTT. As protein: CASSIGELSGNTIYF.

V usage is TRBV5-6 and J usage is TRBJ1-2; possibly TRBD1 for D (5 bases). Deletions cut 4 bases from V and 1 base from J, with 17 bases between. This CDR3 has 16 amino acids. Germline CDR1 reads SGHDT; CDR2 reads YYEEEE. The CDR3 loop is CASSPGAGRLNYGYTF. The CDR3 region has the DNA TGTGCCAGCAGCCCCGGGGCTGGACGCCTTAACTATGGCTACACCTTC.

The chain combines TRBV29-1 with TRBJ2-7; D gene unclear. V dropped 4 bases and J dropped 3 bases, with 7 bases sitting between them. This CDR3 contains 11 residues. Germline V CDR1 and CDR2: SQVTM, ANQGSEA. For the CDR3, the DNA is TGCAGCGTTGGCAAGGGCTACGAGCAGTACTTC. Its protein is CSVGKGYEQYF.

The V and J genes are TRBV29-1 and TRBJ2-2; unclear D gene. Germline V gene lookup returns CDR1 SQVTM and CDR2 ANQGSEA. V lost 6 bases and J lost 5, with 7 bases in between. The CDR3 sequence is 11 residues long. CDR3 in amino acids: CSVAITGELFF. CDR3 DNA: TGCAGCGTCGCGATTACCGGGGAGCTGTTTTTT.

The chain's CDR3 is CASSPGTSGSSQYF. The CDR3 DNA is TGCGCCAGCAGCCCGGGGACTAGCGGGAGTTCTCAGTACTTC. The rearrangement joins TRBV5-1 to TRBJ2-7; 14 nucleotides match TRBD2. Trimming took 4 bases from V and 10 from J; bases not matched to a gene: 7. The CDR3 has 14 residues. The V gene's germline CDR1 is SGHRS and CDR2 YFSETQ.

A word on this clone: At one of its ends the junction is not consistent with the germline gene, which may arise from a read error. DNA of the CDR3: TGTTCCAGCGGGAAACGACAAAGCTTTTACGAGCAGTACTTC. Translating it yields CSSGKRQSFYEQYF. The gene calls are TRBV6-1 and TRBJ2-7; 7 nucleotides line up with TRBD2. The CDR3 runs to 14 residues. The germline V gene has CDR1 MNHNS and CDR2 SASEGT.

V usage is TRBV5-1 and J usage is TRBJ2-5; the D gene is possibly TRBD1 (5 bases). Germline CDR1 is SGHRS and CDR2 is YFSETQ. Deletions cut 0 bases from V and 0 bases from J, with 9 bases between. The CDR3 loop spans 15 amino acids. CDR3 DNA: TGCGCCAGCAGCTTGGGTTTGACAGACCAAGAGACCCAGTACTTC. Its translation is CASSLGLTDQETQYF.

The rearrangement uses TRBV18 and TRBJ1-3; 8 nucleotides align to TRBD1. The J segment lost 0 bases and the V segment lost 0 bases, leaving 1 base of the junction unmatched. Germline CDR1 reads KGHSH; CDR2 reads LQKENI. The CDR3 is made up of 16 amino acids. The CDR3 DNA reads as TGTGCCAGCTCACCACCGACAGGGGACTCTGGAAACACCATATATTTT. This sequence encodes CASSPPTGDSGNTIYF.

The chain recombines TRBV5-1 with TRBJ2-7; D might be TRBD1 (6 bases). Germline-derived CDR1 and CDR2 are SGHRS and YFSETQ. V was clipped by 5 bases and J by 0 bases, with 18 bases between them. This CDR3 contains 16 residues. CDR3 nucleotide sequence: TGCGCCAGCAGGAGGGAACCGGGACAAAGCTCCTACGAGCAGTACTTC. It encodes CASRREPGQSSYEQYF.

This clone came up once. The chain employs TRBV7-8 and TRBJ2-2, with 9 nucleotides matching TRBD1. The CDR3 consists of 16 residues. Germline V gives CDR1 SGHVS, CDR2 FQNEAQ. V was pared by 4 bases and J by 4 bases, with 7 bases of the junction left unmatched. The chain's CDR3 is CASSSTGGPITGELFF. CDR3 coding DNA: TGTGCCAGCAGCTCCACAGGGGGCCCGATCACCGGGGAGCTGTTTTTT.